This T cell receptor (beta chain) was identified in a study of T cell changes during pregnancy in multiple sclerosis. This CDR3 is 17 amino acids long. The junction had 9 bases not matched to a gene; V was cut back by 5 bases and J by 5 bases. Per germline, CDR1 SEHNR and CDR2 FQNEAQ (reference sequence). Only in-frame clones appear in the TCRdb table, and some are missing; sequencing was by immunoSEQ multiplex PCR. Of about 68,000 clones listed, just over 90% are singletons. Specimen: peripheral blood, collected in the second trimester of pregnancy. The chain carries TRBV7-9 and TRBJ2-5; 15 bases line up with TRBD2. The sequence was collected from a female donor in good health, enrolled as a control in a pregnancy study. This CDR3 reads CASSQGLAGGVGETQYF. The DNA for the CDR3 is TGTGCCAGCAGCCAAGGACTAGCGGGGGGGGTAGGCGAGACCCAGTACTTC.